These 26 T cell receptor beta chains share one sample of origin, sequenced in a study of PD-1 blockade in classical Hodgkin lymphoma (dated by TCRdb to about 2020). The library came from the immunoSEQ multiplex PCR assay. TCRdb limited this immuneACCESS table to in-frame rearrangements with V and J called. A share of clones is missing; checked studies link under half to unresolved V genes, and the rest is unexplained. Here the sample has roughly 15,000 clones; under 90% occur a single time. The ten largest account for less than 25% of the sample. The time point label corresponds to: cycle 1 day 1 (C1D1), immediately before nivolumab initiation. Relapse after autologous stem cell transplantation had occurred in all trial patients, and cohorts A, B and C were distinguished by prior brentuximab vedotin exposure. Sequences were derived from peripheral blood mononuclear cells (PBMCs), sampled at baseline. Source of these receptors: a human donor with classical Hodgkin lymphoma.

This chain joins TRBV5-1 and TRBJ2-5, with 12 bases fitting TRBD1. Germline CDR1 SGHRS, CDR2 YFSETQ. CDR3 length equals 15 residues. V was clipped by 4 bases and J by 5 bases; unmatched bases: 6. The DNA for the CDR3 is TGCGCCAGCAGCACGGGACAGGGGGCCGGGGAGACCCAGTACTTC. Residues: CASSTGQGAGETQYF.

The V call is TRBV4-3, the J call TRBJ2-1; 11 nucleotides match TRBD2. The trim removed 0 bases at V and 5 bases at J, leaving 9 bases unmatched. CDR3 length: 18 residues. Germline assignment: CDR1 LGHNA and CDR2 YSLEER. CDR3 coding DNA: TGCGCCAGCAGCCAAGATACGGCCGGGACTAGCGGCAACAATGAGCAGTTCTTC. Translation: CASSQDTAGTSGNNEQFF.

The rearrangement joins TRBV7-2 to TRBJ1-1; D perhaps matches TRBD1 (5 bases). CDR3 length equals 15 residues. The germline V gene has CDR1 SGHTA and CDR2 FQGNSA. V dropped 1 base and J dropped 5 bases, with 14 bases sitting between them. In DNA, the CDR3 is TGTGCCAGCAGCTTAGTGGCAGGTCGGGGGACTGAAGCTTTCTTT. Protein sequence: CASSLVAGRGTEAFF. Full variable domain (outside the CDR3, taken from reference TRBV7-2 and TRBJ1-1): GAGVSQSPSNKVTEKGKDVELRCDPISGHTALYWYRQSLGQGLEFLIYFQGNSAPDKSGLPSDRFSAERTGGSVSTLTIQRTQQEDSAVYLCASSLVAGRGTEAFFGQGTRLTVV.

The chain employs TRBV18 and TRBJ2-2; no clear D. Trimming shortened V by 3 bases and J by 7 bases, and 6 bases separated the two germline ends. The V gene's germline CDR1 is KGHSH and CDR2 LQKENI. CDR3 size: 12 residues. In nucleotides, the CDR3 is TGTGCCAGCTCACCGACGGACGGGGAGCTGTTTTTT. Its translation: CASSPTDGELFF.

The J gene is TRBJ2-6, the V gene TRBV2, with no clear D. Germline V gives CDR1 SNHLY, CDR2 FYNNEI. The CDR3 is 13 amino acids. Trimming shortened V by 5 bases and J by 0 bases, and 2 bases separated the two germline ends. DNA of the CDR3: TGTGCCAGCAGTACCTCTGGGGCCAACGTCCTGACTTTC. Its translation is CASSTSGANVLTF.

The chain joins TRBV5-1 to TRBJ1-2; D is unclear. This CDR3 contains 16 residues. V was pared by 0 bases and J by 4 bases, with 16 bases between. Germline V lookup: CDR1 SGHRS, CDR2 YFSETQ. The CDR3, as DNA: TGCGCCAGCAGCTTGGCATCGGCGACCACCATCTATGGCTACACCTTC. It translates to CASSLASATTIYGYTF.

This rearrangement joins TRBV28 to TRBJ1-1, with 7 bases lining up with TRBD1. V was clipped by 5 bases and J by 5 bases; unmatched bases: 5. The CDR3 length is 13 residues. Germline V gives CDR1 MDHEN, CDR2 SYDVKM. The CDR3 is CASSHQGGTEAFF. The CDR3 DNA is TGTGCCAGCAGTCACCAGGGGGGAACTGAAGCTTTCTTT. The whole variable domain, filled in from reference TRBV28 and TRBJ1-1, reads DVKVTQSSRYLVKRTGEKVFLECVQDMDHENMFWYRQDPGLGLRLIYFSYDVKMKEKGDIPEGYSVSREKKERFSLILESASTNQTSMYLCASSHQGGTEAFFGQGTRLTVV.

The chain is built from TRBV18 and TRBJ2-3, with 9 bases that match TRBD2. This CDR3 has 17 residues. Trimming removed 3 bases from V and 10 bases from J; junction bases left unmatched: 17. Germline V gene data show CDR1 as KGHSH and CDR2 as LQKENI. The CDR3 sequence: CASSPIISGGTIGPQYF. The CDR3 nucleotides read TGTGCCAGCTCACCGATTATTAGCGGGGGAACCATTGGCCCGCAGTATTTT.

The chain has TRBV15 and TRBJ1-1; tentative D call: TRBD1 (5 bases). Germline lookup yields CDR1 LNHNV and CDR2 YYDKDF (reference sequence). The CDR3 runs 14 residues. Trimming cost V 1 base and J 7 bases, with 13 bases left between them. The CDR3 DNA reads TGTGCCACCAGCAGAGGGGACCGGGAGCTTGAAGCTTTCTTT. Translating gives CATSRGDRELEAFF.

The chain uses TRBV5-1 and TRBJ1-2; 8 bases agree with TRBD1. The CDR3 sequence is 14 residues long. Losses at the gene ends were 4 bases for V and 7 bases for J; bases not matched to a gene: 9. The germline CDR1 and CDR2 sequences are SGHRS and YFSETQ. For the CDR3, the DNA is TGCGCCAGCAGCCATGGACAGGGTGGAGGTGGCTACACCTTC. Amino acids: CASSHGQGGGGYTF.

The rearrangement uses TRBV5-1 and TRBJ2-7; D might be TRBD1 or TRBD2, each matching 5 bases. Trimming took 2 bases from V and 6 from J, leaving 21 bases between them. The V gene's germline CDR1 is SGHRS and CDR2 YFSETQ. The CDR3 sequence is 16 residues long. In nucleotides, the CDR3 is TGCGCCAGCAGCTTTAATAACGAGTCCCCTGGGGGCGAGCAGTACTTC. Translating it yields CASSFNNESPGGEQYF.

This chain links TRBV25-1 with TRBJ2-2; 7 nucleotides agree with TRBD1. Germline-derived CDR1 and CDR2 are MGHDK and SYGVNS. V trimming: 3 bases; J trimming: 13 bases; junction bases outside the gene matches: 5. The CDR3 totals 12 residues. CDR3 bases: TGTGCCAGCAGTGAGACAGGGAAGGGGCTGTTTTTT. Its protein product is CASSETGKGLFF.

This chain uses TRBV7-9 with TRBJ1-6, with D perhaps TRBD1 (6 bases). Trimming took off 4 bases at V and 10 bases at J, with 14 bases between the two ends. Germline V gene data show CDR1 as SEHNR and CDR2 as FQNEAQ (reference sequence). The CDR3 has 14 residues. CDR3 sequence: CASSSTGDASPLHF. In DNA, the CDR3 is TGTGCCAGCAGCTCGACAGGTGACGCCTCACCCCTCCACTTT.

This clone was counted only a few times. V gene TRBV5-1 combines with J gene TRBJ2-1; 9 nucleotides agree with TRBD2. Germline assignment: CDR1 SGHRS and CDR2 YFSETQ. The CDR3 extends over 15 amino acids. Trimming removed 0 bases from V and 8 bases from J; junction bases left unmatched: 6. In DNA, the CDR3 is TGCGCCAGCAGCTTGGTGGGGACTAGCTCCCATGAGCAGTTCTTC. Translating it yields CASSLVGTSSHEQFF.

The V call is TRBV28, the J call TRBJ2-7; D unclear. Trimming took off 3 bases at V and 2 bases at J, with 8 bases between the two ends. The CDR3 is made up of 13 amino acids. Looked up from germline, CDR1 is MDHEN and CDR2 is SYDVKM. CDR3 in DNA: TGTGCCAGCAGTTTCTACAAGACCTACGAGCAGTACTTC. Encoded protein: CASSFYKTYEQYF.

The chain links TRBV25-1 to TRBJ2-2; D remains unclear. The CDR3 is 12 residues long. In germline, CDR1 is MGHDK, CDR2 SYGVNS. V shed 7 bases and J shed 2 bases, with 5 bases lying between them. The CDR3 DNA reads as TGTGCCAGCATAGGTAACACCGGGGAGCTGTTTTTT. This translates into CASIGNTGELFF.

In its sample, this clone was seen a few times. V is TRBV27 and J is TRBJ2-7, with D uncertain. Trimming stripped 6 bases from V and 1 base from J, with 13 bases between. The CDR3 is made up of 14 amino acids. Looked up from germline, CDR1 is MNHEY and CDR2 is SMNVEV (reference sequence). Here the CDR3 reads CASSPRPDSYEQYF. In DNA, the CDR3 is TGTGCCAGCAGCCCTCGCCCCGATTCCTACGAGCAGTACTTC.

This rearrangement joins TRBV4-1 to TRBJ1-6; D gene unclear. V was shortened by 0 bases and J by 3 bases, with 21 bases between the two germline ends. Per germline, CDR1 MGHRA and CDR2 YSYEKL. The CDR3 is made up of 20 amino acids. The CDR3 nucleotides read TGCGCCAGCAGCCAAGATCCCACCCCCCCTAGTTATAACTATAATTCACCCCTCCACTTT. This encodes CASSQDPTPPSYNYNSPLHF.

This chain uses TRBV5-8 with TRBJ2-1; D might be TRBD1 (5 bases). The V gene's germline CDR1 is SGHTS and CDR2 YDEGEE. V lost 7 bases and J 5 bases, leaving 16 bases between the germline ends. The CDR3 sequence is 14 residues long. CDR3 coding DNA: TGTGCCAGCGGGGCAGTAGATCGGGACAATGAGCAGTTCTTC. Amino acid sequence: CASGAVDRDNEQFF.

The J gene is TRBJ2-5, the V gene TRBV2; D is perhaps TRBD1 (6 bases). Germline assignment: CDR1 SNHLY and CDR2 FYNNEI. This CDR3 is built from 12 residues. V was trimmed by 6 bases and J by 4 bases, leaving 9 bases between them. The CDR3 protein is CASSRGPETQYF. The DNA of the CDR3 is TGTGCCAGCAGCAGGGGCCCAGAGACCCAGTACTTC.

V is TRBV5-4 and J is TRBJ1-2; unclear D gene. V shed 0 bases and J shed 0 bases, with 9 bases lying between them. The CDR3 covers 15 residues. Germline V lookup: CDR1 SGHNT, CDR2 YYREEE (reference sequence). The CDR3: CASSLAQVSNYGYTF. For the CDR3, the DNA is TGTGCCAGCAGCTTGGCCCAGGTATCTAACTATGGCTACACCTTC.

The rearrangement uses TRBV4-3 and TRBJ1-4; TRBD1 might be the D (6 bases). Germline CDR1 LGHNA, CDR2 YSLEER. This CDR3 region has 20 residues. Between the trimmed V and J ends, which lost 3 bases and 0 bases, there was a span of 23 bases. The CDR3 loop is CASSQGHRAYYLATNEKLFF. In DNA form, the CDR3 reads TGCGCCAGCAGCCAGGGACACAGGGCCTACTACCTTGCAACTAATGAAAAACTGTTTTTT.

The V call is TRBV19, the J call TRBJ2-5; 7 nucleotides match TRBD1. CDR1 and CDR2 from the germline V gene are LNHDA and SQIVND (reference sequence). The CDR3 runs to 13 residues. V was pared by 5 bases and J by 3 bases, with 3 bases of the junction left unmatched. The DNA for the CDR3 is TGTGCCAGTAGTTTTGACAGGGAAGAGACCCAGTACTTC. Translating it yields CASSFDREETQYF.

The chain links TRBV28 to TRBJ1-2; 10 nucleotides agree with TRBD1. The V gene end was trimmed by 6 bases and the J gene end by 2 bases; junction bases not matched to a gene: 3. In germline, CDR1 is MDHEN, CDR2 SYDVKM. The CDR3 runs 14 residues. CDR3 amino acids: CASRETGGNYGYTF. CDR3 in DNA: TGTGCCAGCAGAGAGACAGGGGGCAACTATGGCTACACCTTC.

This chain joins TRBV5-1 and TRBJ2-1, with D possibly TRBD1 on 5 matching bases. Germline CDR1 and CDR2: SGHRS and YFSETQ. V was pared by 0 bases and J by 0 bases, with 13 bases between. The CDR3 consists of 17 residues. CDR3 sequence reads: CASSLVPTVSSYNEQFF. The CDR3 nucleotides read TGCGCCAGCAGCTTGGTCCCGACAGTGAGCTCCTACAATGAGCAGTTCTTC.

This clone was picked up one time. The chain has TRBV5-4 and TRBJ1-2, with TRBD1 matching 7 bases. CDR3 length: 16 residues. J lost 4 bases, V lost 4 bases, and 13 bases had no gene match. Germline CDR1 and CDR2: SGHNT and YYREEE (reference sequence). CDR3 bases: TGTGCCAGCAGCCCCAGGGGGAGGGGGGACGGCTATGGCTACACCTTC. Residues: CASSPRGRGDGYGYTF. Combining the CDR3 with reference TRBV5-4 and TRBJ1-2 gives the whole variable domain ETGVTQSPTHLIKTRGQQVTLRCSSQSGHNTVSWYQQALGQGPQFIFQYYREEENGRGNFPPRFSGLQFPNYSSELNVNALELDDSALYLCASSPRGRGDGYGYTFGSGTRLTVV.